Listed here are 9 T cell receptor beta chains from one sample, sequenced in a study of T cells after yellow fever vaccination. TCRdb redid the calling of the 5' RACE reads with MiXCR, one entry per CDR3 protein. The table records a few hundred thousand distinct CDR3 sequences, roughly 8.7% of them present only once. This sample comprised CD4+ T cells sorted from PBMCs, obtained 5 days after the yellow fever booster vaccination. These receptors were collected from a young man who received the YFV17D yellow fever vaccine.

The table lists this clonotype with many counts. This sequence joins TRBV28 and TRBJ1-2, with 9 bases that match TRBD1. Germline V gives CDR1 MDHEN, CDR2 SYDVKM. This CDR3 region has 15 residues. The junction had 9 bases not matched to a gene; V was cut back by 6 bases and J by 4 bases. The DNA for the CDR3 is TGTGCCAGCAGCCCCGCGGGACAGGGAGCCTATGGCTACACCTTC. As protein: CASSPAGQGAYGYTF.

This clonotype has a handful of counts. The CDR3 DNA reads as TGTGCCAGCAGTTACTCGAGGGATTCACCCCTCCACTTT. Encoded protein: CASSYSRDSPLHF. The chain recombines TRBV6-6 with TRBJ1-6; D gene ambiguous. The CDR3 has 13 amino acids. V gave up 0 bases and J gave up 8 bases, with 5 bases separating them. Germline CDR1 and CDR2: MNHNY and SVGAGI (reference sequence).

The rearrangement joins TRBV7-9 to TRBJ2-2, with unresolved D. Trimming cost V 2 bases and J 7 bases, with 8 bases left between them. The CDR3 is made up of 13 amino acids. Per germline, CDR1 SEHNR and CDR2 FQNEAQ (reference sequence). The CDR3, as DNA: TGTGCCAGCAGCTTACCCGCGGTCGGGGAGCTGTTTTTT. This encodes CASSLPAVGELFF.

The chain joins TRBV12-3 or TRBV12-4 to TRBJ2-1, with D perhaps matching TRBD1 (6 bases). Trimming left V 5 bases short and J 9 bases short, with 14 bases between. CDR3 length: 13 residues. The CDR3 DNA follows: TGTGCCAGCAGTCTAACAGGGTATAGTGAGCAGTTCTTC. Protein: CASSLTGYSEQFF.

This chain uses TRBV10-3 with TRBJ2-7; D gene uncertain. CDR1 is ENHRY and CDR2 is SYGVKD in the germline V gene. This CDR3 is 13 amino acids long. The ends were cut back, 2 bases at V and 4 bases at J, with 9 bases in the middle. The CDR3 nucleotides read TGTGCCATCAGTGAGGCCAGATTTTACGAGCAGTACGTC. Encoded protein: CAISEARFYEQYV.

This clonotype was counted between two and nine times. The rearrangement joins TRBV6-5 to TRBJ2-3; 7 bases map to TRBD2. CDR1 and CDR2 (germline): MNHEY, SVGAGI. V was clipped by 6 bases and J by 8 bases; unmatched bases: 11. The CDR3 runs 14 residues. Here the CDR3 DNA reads TGTGCCAGCAGGCCCTCCCGACTAGCCCCTACGCAGTATTTT. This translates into CASRPSRLAPTQYF.

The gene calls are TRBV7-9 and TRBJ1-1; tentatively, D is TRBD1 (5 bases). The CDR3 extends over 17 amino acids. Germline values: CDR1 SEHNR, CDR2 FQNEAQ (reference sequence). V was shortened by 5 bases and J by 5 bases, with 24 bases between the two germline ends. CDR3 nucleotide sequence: TGTGCCAGCAGCCTAGGACGACAGCAAACCCGGGGGACTGAAGCTTTCTTT. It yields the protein CASSLGRQQTRGTEAFF. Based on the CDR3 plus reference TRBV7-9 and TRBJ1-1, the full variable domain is DTGVSQNPRHKITKRGQNVTFRCDPISEHNRLYWYRQTLGQGPEFLTYFQNEAQLEKSRLLSDRFSAERPKGSFSTLEIQRTEQGDSAMYLCASSLGRQQTRGTEAFFGQGTRLTVV.

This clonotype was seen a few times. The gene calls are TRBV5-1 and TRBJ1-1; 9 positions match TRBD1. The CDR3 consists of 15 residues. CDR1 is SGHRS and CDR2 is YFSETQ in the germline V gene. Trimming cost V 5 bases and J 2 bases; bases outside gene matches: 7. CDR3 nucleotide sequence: TGCGCCAGCAGTACGACAGGGGGAGGAAACACTGAAGCTTTCTTT. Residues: CASSTTGGGNTEAFF.

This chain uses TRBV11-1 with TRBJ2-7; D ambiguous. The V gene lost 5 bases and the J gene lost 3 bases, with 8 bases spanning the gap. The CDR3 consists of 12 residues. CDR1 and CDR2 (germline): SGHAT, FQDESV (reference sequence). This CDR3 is CASSALGYEQYF. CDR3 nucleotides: TGTGCCAGCAGCGCATTAGGCTACGAGCAGTACTTC.